The T cell receptor beta chain described here comes from a study of cytomegalovirus exposure and HLA in healthy donors. Study-wide results and limits: Researchers reported from a later analysis that most CMV-associated TCR beta chains appeared HLA-restricted. According to the study, roughly 180 TCR beta chains were cytomegalovirus-associated. In a later analysis, HLA-associated beta chains showed higher expansion and lower generation probabilities than comparable chains.

Remarks on this clone: Its antigen is currently unknown.

Per germline, CDR1 MNHEY and CDR2 SVGAGI. V dropped 6 bases and J dropped 2 bases, with 14 bases sitting between them. This CDR3 region has 14 residues. Primers for the PCR totalled 60 Vbeta and 13 Jbeta. Per the study methods: Approximately 11 million shared chains were among about 80 million unique TCR beta chains counted in a later analysis. TCRdb's copy holds only in-frame clones and misses some; the assay was immunoSEQ multiplex PCR. V and J calls and clone size follow that table, whereas D and trimming were derived from the DNA. The data hold under 250,000 clones, with around 79% observed a single time.

The sequencing sample was made of PBMCs. This TCR was recovered from a woman under 40 in good health and CMV-seropositive. This chain connects TRBV6-5 to TRBJ2-7, with D possibly TRBD2 on 6 matching bases. The CDR3 sequence is CASSLSGKAYEQYF. The CDR3 region has the DNA TGTGCCAGCAGCCTTAGCGGAAAAGCCTACGAGCAGTACTTC.